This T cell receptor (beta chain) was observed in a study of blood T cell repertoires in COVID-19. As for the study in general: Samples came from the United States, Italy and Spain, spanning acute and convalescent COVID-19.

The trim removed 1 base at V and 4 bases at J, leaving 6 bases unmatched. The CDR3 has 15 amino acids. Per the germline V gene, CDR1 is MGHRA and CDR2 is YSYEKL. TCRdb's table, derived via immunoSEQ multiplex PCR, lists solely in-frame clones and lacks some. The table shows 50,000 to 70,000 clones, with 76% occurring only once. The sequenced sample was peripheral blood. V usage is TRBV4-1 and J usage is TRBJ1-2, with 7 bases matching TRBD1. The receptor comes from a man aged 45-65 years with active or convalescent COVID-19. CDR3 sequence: CASSQGGQDFYGYTF. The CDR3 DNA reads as TGCGCCAGCAGCCAAGGCGGACAGGACTTCTATGGCTACACCTTC.